Listed below are T cell receptor beta chains from one sample, sequenced in a study of spatial heterogeneity in lung cancer. TCRdb fed the 5' RACE reads into MiXCR, producing one record per CDR3 protein. The top ten clones hold 16% of a sample with about 120,000 distinct CDR3 sequences, approximately 12% of them seen once. The starting material was PBMCs, obtained at follow-up. The origin of the receptors is a male donor with early-stage non-small cell lung cancer. Both conserved end residues are part of each CDR3. Fields, in order: CDR3 DNA, CDR3 protein, V gene, D gene, clone size, J gene. The D gene is left open where the match is weak. Clone size is stated in some rows and not others, as once, few, many or a class when expanded.

TGTGCCAGCAGCTTTCCAGGGGATAAGGATGGCTACACCTTC | CASSFPGDKDGYTF | TRBV5-5 | . | . | TRBJ1-2
TGCAGCTCCGGGGAGCCCTATGGCTACACCTTC | CSSGEPYGYTF | TRBV29-1 | . | many | TRBJ1-2
TGTGCCAGCAGCGTAGCGGAGGGGTGGGGCGCAGATACGCAGTATTTT | CASSVAEGWGADTQYF | TRBV9 | . | many | TRBJ2-3
TGTGCCAGCAGCTCTTACTATGGCTACACCTTC | CASSSYYGYTF | TRBV11-2 | . | few | TRBJ1-2
TGTGCCAGCAGTGAAGACGGCCGGAACACTGAAGCTTTCTTT | CASSEDGRNTEAFF | TRBV2 | . | few | TRBJ1-1
TGTGCCAGCAGACAGACAGGGCGTTTATTGAACACTGAAGCTTTCTTT | CASRQTGRLLNTEAFF | TRBV27 | TRBD1 | few | TRBJ1-1
TGTGCCATCAGGTCCGCAGGTTCTAGCACAGATACGCAGTATTTT | CAIRSAGSSTDTQYF | TRBV10-3 | . | few | TRBJ2-3
TGTGCCAGCTCACCACCCGCCGGGGAGCTGTTTTTT | CASSPPAGELFF | TRBV18 | . | many | TRBJ2-2
TGTGCCAGCAGTTACTTAGGACAGGGCTCCCACGAGCAGTACTTC | CASSYLGQGSHEQYF | TRBV6-6 | TRBD1 | few | TRBJ2-7
TGTGCCAGCAGCCGCCTAGAGGGACGCACAGATACGCAGTATTTT | CASSRLEGRTDTQYF | TRBV7-9 | . | once | TRBJ2-3
TGTGCCAGCAGTTACGCGGGCAGGGCTGGAAACACCATATATTTT | CASSYAGRAGNTIYF | TRBV6-5 | . | few | TRBJ1-3
TGTGCCAGCAGCTTAGGCGTCCAACCCAGCACAGATACGCAGTATTTT | CASSLGVQPSTDTQYF | TRBV11-3 | . | few | TRBJ2-3
TGTGCCAGACGGGACAAGCAAGAGACCCAGTACTTC | CARRDKQETQYF | TRBV19 | . | . | TRBJ2-5
TGTGCCTGGAGTTGGGCCGCCGGGACTGAAGCTTTCTTT | CAWSWAAGTEAFF | TRBV30 | . | . | TRBJ1-1
TGCGCCAGCAGCCTTGACAGGGGGCCCAATGAGCAGTTCTTC | CASSLDRGPNEQFF | TRBV4-3 | TRBD1 | . | TRBJ2-1
TGTGCCAGCAGCGAGATACAGGGCTACGAGCAGTACTTC | CASSEIQGYEQYF | TRBV25-1 | . | many | TRBJ2-7
TGTGCCAGCAGTTACGTTAGGGATGAGCAGTTCTTC | CASSYVRDEQFF | TRBV6-6 | . | many | TRBJ2-1
TGCGCCAGCAGCGCCGGAGGCTCTTACGAGCAGTACTTC | CASSAGGSYEQYF | TRBV5-1 | . | . | TRBJ2-7
TGTGCCAGCAGTTATATCGAGAACTATGGCTACACCTTC | CASSYIENYGYTF | TRBV6-2/TRBV6-3 | . | . | TRBJ1-2
TGCGCCAGCAGCTTGGACGGCGACAGGGGTTTGGAAGGGACCCAGTACTTC | CASSLDGDRGLEGTQYF | TRBV5-1 | TRBD1 | many | TRBJ2-5
TGTGCCAGTAGTATGCACAGGGGGCCACAGCCCCAGCATTTT | CASSMHRGPQPQHF | TRBV19 | TRBD1 | many | TRBJ1-5
TGTGCTAGTGGTGATCCCCCCCCGGGGAACGGGGAGCTGTTTTTT | CASGDPPPGNGELFF | TRBV12-5 | . | few | TRBJ2-2
TGCGCCAGCAGCTCCAATTCCGGGACAGCTAACACTGAAGCTTTCTTT | CASSSNSGTANTEAFF | TRBV5-1 | TRBD1 | . | TRBJ1-1
TGTGCCAGCAGCACCCAGGGACAGGGGGCGCCCTATGGCTACACCTTC | CASSTQGQGAPYGYTF | TRBV28 | TRBD1 | many | TRBJ1-2